This TCR beta chain derives from a study of memory CD4+ T cells and cytomegalovirus serostatus. Looking at the study overall: This sample comes from healthy Belgian adults, roughly nine CMV seropositive, approximately 23 seronegative.

The sort gate was single viable CD3+CD4+CD8-CD45RO+ cells for memory CD4+ T cells. The CDR3 is 17 amino acids. CDR1 is SGHVS and CDR2 is FQNEAQ in the germline V gene. V lost 5 bases to trimming and J lost 4 bases; unmatched junction nucleotides: 10. Produced via immunoSEQ multiplex PCR; TCRdb's table is partial and in-frame only. The data show 61,000 or so clones, about 78% seen once. The chain uses TRBV7-8 and TRBJ1-5, with 11 bases matching TRBD1. The sequenced material came from memory CD4+ T cells from blood. This TCR derives from an adult in good health and CMV-seronegative. Some clones in this sample may be carry-over from other donors' samples. CDR3 DNA: TGTGCCAGCAGCCGATTTTTGGGGACAGGGGGGAATCAGCCCCAGCATTTT. Protein product: CASSRFLGTGGNQPQHF.